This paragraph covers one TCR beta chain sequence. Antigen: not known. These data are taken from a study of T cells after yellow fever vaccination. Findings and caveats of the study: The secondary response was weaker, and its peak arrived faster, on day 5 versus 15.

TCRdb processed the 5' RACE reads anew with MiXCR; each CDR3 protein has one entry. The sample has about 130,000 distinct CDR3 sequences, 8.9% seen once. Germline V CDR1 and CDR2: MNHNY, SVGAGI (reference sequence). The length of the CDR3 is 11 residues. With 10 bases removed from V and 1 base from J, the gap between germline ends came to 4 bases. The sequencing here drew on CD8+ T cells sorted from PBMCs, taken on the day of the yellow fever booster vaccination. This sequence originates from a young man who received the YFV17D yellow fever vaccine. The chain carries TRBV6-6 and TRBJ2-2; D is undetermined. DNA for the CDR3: TGTGCCACGGAGAACACCGGGGAGCTGTTTTTT. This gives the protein CATENTGELFF.